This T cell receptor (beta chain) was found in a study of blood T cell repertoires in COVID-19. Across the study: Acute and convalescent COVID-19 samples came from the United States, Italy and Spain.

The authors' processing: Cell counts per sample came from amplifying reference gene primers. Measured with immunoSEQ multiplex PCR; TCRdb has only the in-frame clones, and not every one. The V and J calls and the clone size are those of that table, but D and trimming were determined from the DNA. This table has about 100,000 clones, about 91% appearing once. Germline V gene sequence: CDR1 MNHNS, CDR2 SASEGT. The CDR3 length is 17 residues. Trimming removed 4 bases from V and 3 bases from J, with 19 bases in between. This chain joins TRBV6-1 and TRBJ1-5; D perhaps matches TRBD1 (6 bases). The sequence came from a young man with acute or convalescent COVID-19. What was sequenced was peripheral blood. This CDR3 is CASSGGQQGYNNQPQHF. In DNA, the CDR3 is TGTGCCAGCAGTGGAGGACAGCAAGGTTATAACAATCAGCCCCAGCATTTT.